A single sample is the source of the 24 T cell receptor beta chains below, sequenced in a study of Graves' ophthalmopathy and Graves' hyperthyroidism (dated by TCRdb to 2016 to 2018). Data came from an Illumina HiSeq 2000. For repertoire sequencing, TCR beta CDR3 regions were amplified from RNA transcripts. A first-round RT-PCR used HTBI primers with the Qiagen OneStep RT-PCR kit, followed by a second-round multiplex PCR, size selection and purification. TCRdb trimmed public reads at Q25 via fastp, called clones via MiXCR and kept in-frame beta chains. Each entry is one CDR3 protein sequence, shown with its most common DNA and genes. In all, the sample holds about 400,000 distinct CDR3 sequences, and approximately 20% of those were seen once. Roughly 1.5% of the sample lies in the top ten. Sequencing was performed on peripheral blood. The receptors stem from a woman aged 18-30 years with Graves' ophthalmopathy. Donor details come from another sample of the same person, matched by shared clones.

This clonotype has a count of ten or more. This CDR3 reads CASSFAFIDGNTEAFF. CDR3 nucleotide sequence: TGTGCCAGCAGTTTTGCCTTTATTGACGGGAACACTGAAGCTTTCTTT. The rearrangement uses TRBV27 and TRBJ1-1; no clear D. The CDR3 length is 16 residues. V was clipped by 3 bases and J by 1 base, with 15 bases between them. Germline-derived CDR1 and CDR2 are MNHEY and SMNVEV (reference sequence).

The sample holds many counts of this clonotype. The chain combines TRBV12-3 or TRBV12-4 with TRBJ2-5, with D perhaps TRBD1 (6 bases). V was pared by 6 bases and J by 5 bases, with 19 bases between. The CDR3 totals 15 residues. The DNA for the CDR3 is TGTGCCAGCAGCCGGGACATACAGCGTTTGGAGACCCAGTACTTC. Protein product: CASSRDIQRLETQYF.

This clonotype was observed many times. The genes are TRBV11-2 and TRBJ2-5, with D possibly matching TRBD2 (7 bases). Looked up from germline, CDR1 is SGHAT and CDR2 is FQNNGV. The CDR3 has 17 residues. V lost 4 bases to trimming and J lost 5 bases, with 23 bases between them. The CDR3 reads CASSSKRGGQIQETQYF. CDR3 bases: TGTGCCAGCAGCTCGAAAAGGGGGGGGCAGATCCAGGAGACCCAGTACTTC.

At least ten counts were recorded for this clonotype. This chain joins TRBV27 and TRBJ2-7; TRBD2 agrees at 11 bases. Germline-derived CDR1 and CDR2 are MNHEY and SMNVEV (reference sequence). The CDR3 runs to 15 residues. Trimming cost V 0 bases and J 4 bases; bases outside gene matches: 2. The CDR3 region has the DNA TGTGCCAGCAGTTTATCGACTAGCGGGAAGTACGAGCAGTACTTC. As protein: CASSLSTSGKYEQYF.

The chain recombines TRBV10-3 with TRBJ2-5; D gene uncertain. The CDR3 loop spans 14 amino acids. Trimming left V 2 bases short and J 5 bases short, with 12 bases between. Germline CDR1 is ENHRY and CDR2 is SYGVKD. The CDR3 reads CAISEPQIEETQYF. CDR3 sequence (DNA): TGTGCCATCAGTGAGCCGCAAATAGAGGAGACCCAGTACTTC.

This clonotype came up many times. The rearrangement links TRBV15 to TRBJ1-6; 10 nucleotides match TRBD1. The germline CDR1 and CDR2 sequences are LNHNV and YYDKDF (reference sequence). Trimming took 5 bases from V and 0 from J; bases not matched to a gene: 13. The CDR3 spans 20 residues. As DNA, the CDR3 is TGTGCCACCAGCCCAACCGGGACAGGGGAAAGGAGCTCCTATAATTCACCCCTCCACTTT. Translation gives CATSPTGTGERSSYNSPLHF.

This clonotype has a count of ten or more. The J gene is TRBJ1-5, the V gene TRBV19; D call uncertain. Per germline, CDR1 LNHDA and CDR2 SQIVND (reference sequence). The V end was cut by 7 bases, the J end by 2 bases, with 15 bases between. The CDR3 is made up of 15 amino acids. CDR3 nucleotide sequence: TGTGCCAGTACCCTGGTGGGGAGGGGCAATCAGCCCCAGCATTTT. It encodes CASTLVGRGNQPQHF.

This rearrangement joins TRBV4-1 to TRBJ1-1, with a weak D call TRBD1 (6 bases). CDR1 and CDR2 from the germline V gene are MGHRA and YSYEKL. V was shortened by 4 bases and J by 5 bases, with 17 bases between the two germline ends. The CDR3 runs to 15 residues. The CDR3 reads CASSPPDRLGTEAFF. The CDR3 DNA is TGCGCCAGCAGCCCCCCAGACAGGTTGGGGACTGAAGCTTTCTTT.

This clonotype was recorded many times. The V call is TRBV11-1, the J call TRBJ1-3; TRBD1 agrees at 7 bases. Per the germline V gene, CDR1 is SGHAT and CDR2 is FQDESV (reference sequence). Trimming took 6 bases from V and 1 from J; bases not matched to a gene: 15. The CDR3 has 18 amino acids. The CDR3 region is CASSTTGTPRRSGNTIYF. CDR3 coding DNA: TGTGCCAGCAGTACGACAGGGACGCCGAGAAGATCTGGAAACACCATATATTTT.

The sample holds many counts of this clonotype. V is TRBV27 and J is TRBJ2-2; 12 nucleotides agree with TRBD2. This CDR3 is 18 amino acids long. Germline-derived CDR1 and CDR2 are MNHEY and SMNVEV (reference sequence). The V and J ends lost 2 bases and 5 bases, in that order; junction bases with no gene match: 9. This chain's CDR3 is CASSLGLAGGPRTGELFF. In DNA, the CDR3 is TGTGCCAGCAGTTTAGGGCTAGCGGGAGGGCCGAGGACCGGGGAGCTGTTTTTT.

In its sample, this clonotype was seen many times. The chain is built from TRBV28 and TRBJ2-5; D might be TRBD1 (6 bases). The CDR3 loop spans 15 amino acids. CDR1 and CDR2 (germline): MDHEN, SYDVKM. V gave up 5 bases and J gave up 2 bases, with 15 bases separating them. The CDR3 DNA sequence: TGTGCCAGCAGTAACTTGTGGACAGAGCAAGAGACCCAGTACTTC. This encodes CASSNLWTEQETQYF.

V gene TRBV6-1 combines with J gene TRBJ2-7; TRBD2 matches at 9 bases. Germline V gene data show CDR1 as MNHNS and CDR2 as SASEGT. V was pared by 8 bases and J by 2 bases, with 7 bases of the junction left unmatched. The CDR3 is 14 amino acids. The CDR3 coding sequence is TGTGCCAGCTTTTTAGCGGGGGACCCCTACGAGCAGTACTTC. Translation: CASFLAGDPYEQYF.

This clonotype was seen ten or more times. This chain uses TRBV9 with TRBJ2-2; 7 bases line up with TRBD1. Germline lookup yields CDR1 SGDLS and CDR2 YYNGEE. The ends lost 2 bases at V and 2 bases at J; junction bases unmatched: 3. This CDR3 has 15 residues. The CDR3 nucleotides are TGTGCCAGCAGCGTCCGGACAGGCAACACCGGGGAGCTGTTTTTT. Protein: CASSVRTGNTGELFF.

The chain joins TRBV6-1 to TRBJ1-2; D uncertain. The V end lost 6 bases, the J end lost 3 bases, and 20 bases lay between the germline ends. Per the germline V gene, CDR1 is MNHNS and CDR2 is SASEGT. The CDR3 covers 16 residues. CDR3 in DNA: TGTGCCAGCAGCCGCGGACCGTCCCCATTTGACTATGGCTACACCTTC. This translates into CASSRGPSPFDYGYTF.

This clonotype was observed many times. The J gene is TRBJ2-7, the V gene TRBV30, with a weak D call TRBD2 (7 bases). V lost 8 bases, J lost 1 base, and 18 bases lay in between. CDR3 length: 14 residues. The V gene's germline CDR1 is GTSNPN and CDR2 SVGIG (reference sequence). The CDR3 loop reads CAGWEGGNSYEQYF. Written as DNA, the CDR3 is TGTGCCGGATGGGAGGGGGGGAATTCCTACGAGCAGTACTTC. The variable domain in full, completed from reference TRBV30 and TRBJ2-7, reads SQTIHQWPATLVQPVGSPLSLECTVEGTSNPNLYWYRQAAGRGLQLLFYSVGIGQISSEVPQNLSASRPQDRQFILSSKKLLLSDSGFYLCAGWEGGNSYEQYFGPGTRLTVT.

Ten or more counts support this clonotype. J is TRBJ2-5 and V is TRBV2; a weak D match, TRBD1 (6 bases). CDR1 SNHLY and CDR2 FYNNEI come from the germline V gene. This CDR3 region has 15 residues. The germline V and J ends were trimmed by 5 bases and 2 bases, with 15 bases remaining between them. CDR3 region: CASSFRTVRQETQYF. CDR3 bases: TGTGCCAGCAGTTTCAGGACAGTCCGACAAGAGACCCAGTACTTC.

In its sample, this clonotype was seen many times. The chain combines TRBV30 with TRBJ1-3; the D is unclear. The CDR3 is made up of 12 amino acids. The germline V gene encodes CDR1 GTSNPN and CDR2 SVGIG (reference sequence). Trimming took 4 bases from V and 0 from J, leaving 4 bases between them. CDR3 DNA sequence: TGTGCCTGGATTGGCTCTGGAAACACCATATATTTT. Translating it yields CAWIGSGNTIYF.

This clonotype came up many times. The rearrangement links TRBV6-5 to TRBJ1-2; possible D gene TRBD1, 5 bases. Deletions cut 2 bases from V and 1 base from J, with 8 bases between. Germline CDR1 is MNHEY and CDR2 is SVGAGI. The CDR3 extends over 14 amino acids. CDR3 bases: TGTGCCAGCAGTTACGGCAGGGATAACTATGGCTACACCTTC. Encoded protein: CASSYGRDNYGYTF.

This clonotype was observed many times. This chain links TRBV30 with TRBJ1-1, with D uncertain. Germline V gene lookup returns CDR1 GTSNPN and CDR2 SVGIG (reference sequence). The CDR3 is 12 amino acids. The V end was cut by 3 bases, the J end by 5 bases, with 10 bases between. The CDR3 region is CAWRGGWTEAFF. CDR3 coding DNA: TGTGCCTGGAGGGGTGGCTGGACTGAAGCTTTCTTT.

At least ten counts were recorded for this clonotype. The V and J genes are TRBV29-1 and TRBJ2-7, with a tentative D call TRBD1 (6 bases). CDR3 length: 16 amino acids. The ends were cut back, 4 bases at V and 0 bases at J, with 19 bases in the middle. Germline V gives CDR1 SQVTM, CDR2 ANQGSEA. The CDR3 loop is CSVGGFRGSRSYEQYF. CDR3 sequence (DNA): TGCAGCGTTGGAGGCTTTAGGGGGTCCCGCTCCTACGAGCAGTACTTC.

The CDR3 region is CASNRLGYTF. The CDR3, as DNA: TGTGCCAGCAATCGTTTGGGCTACACCTTC. The genes are TRBV28 and TRBJ1-2; D is ambiguous. Germline V gene data show CDR1 as MDHEN and CDR2 as SYDVKM. V was pared by 7 bases and J by 8 bases, with 8 bases between. The CDR3 covers 10 residues.

This clonotype was detected many times. J is TRBJ2-7 and V is TRBV30; D tentatively reads TRBD1 or TRBD2 (5 bases each). V lost 4 bases and J lost 5, with 18 bases in between. Germline V CDR1 and CDR2: GTSNPN, SVGIG (reference sequence). This CDR3 comprises 14 residues. The CDR3 nucleotides read TGTGCCTGGACCCTGGGGCGTGGACTGGACGAGCAGTACTTC. Translation gives CAWTLGRGLDEQYF.

This clonotype was observed at least ten times. This rearrangement joins TRBV6-1 to TRBJ1-5, with D perhaps matching TRBD1 (5 bases). Germline CDR1 reads MNHNS; CDR2 reads SASEGT. The CDR3 is 13 residues long. The ends were cut back, 6 bases at V and 9 bases at J, with 15 bases in the middle. CDR3 region: CASSRDGDRPQHF. The DNA for the CDR3 is TGTGCCAGCAGCCGGGACGGTGATAGGCCCCAGCATTTT.

This clonotype was picked up many times. V and J are TRBV6-2 or TRBV6-3 and TRBJ2-2, with TRBD1 matching over 7 bases. The V gene end was trimmed by 2 bases and the J gene end by 6 bases; junction bases not matched to a gene: 9. The CDR3 runs to 16 residues. In germline, CDR1 is MNHEY, CDR2 SVGEGT. The CDR3 sequence is CASSYPSDRASGELFF. DNA of the CDR3: TGTGCCAGCAGTTACCCCTCTGACAGGGCCTCCGGGGAGCTGTTTTTT.